The 3 T cell receptor beta chains reported below all come from one sample, sequenced in a study of shared clonotypes between healthy human individuals. The data were produced by immunoSEQ multiplex PCR, yet TCRdb's version contains in-frame clones alone and is incomplete. The sample consists of fewer than 2.5 million clones, 93% of them appearing once. The sequencing input was naive CD4+ T cells from PBMCs. Subset of the sample: CD45RA+ positively selected. The source is a man between 18 and 29 years old in good health. Some clones in this sample may be carry-over from other donors' samples.

Remarks on this clone: Other DNA sequences within the sample encode an identical CDR3. V and J are TRBV4-3 and TRBJ1-3; D is unclear. The V end was cut by 1 base, the J end by 0 bases, with 4 bases between. This CDR3 spans 14 amino acids. The germline V gene encodes CDR1 LGHNA and CDR2 YSLEER. The CDR3 protein is CASSQVGSGNTIYF. The CDR3 DNA reads as TGCGCCAGCAGCCAAGTTGGCTCTGGAAACACCATATATTTT.

CDR3 DNA sequence: TGTGCCAGCAGCCCCACAGGGGGTCCAGCAGATACGCAGTATTTT. The encoded protein is CASSPTGGPADTQYF. The V and J genes are TRBV6-5 and TRBJ2-3; 8 bases align to TRBD1. V gave up 6 bases and J gave up 4 bases; unmatched junction bases: 9. Germline V CDR1 and CDR2: MNHEY, SVGAGI. This CDR3 has 15 amino acids.

The chain uses TRBV5-1 and TRBJ2-3; 8 bases align to TRBD2. Per germline, CDR1 SGHRS and CDR2 YFSETQ. The CDR3 length is 15 residues. With V trimmed by 2 bases and J by 3 bases, 5 bases remained unmatched. CDR3 sequence reads: CASSFSLAGTDTQYF. CDR3 DNA sequence: TGCGCCAGCAGCTTTTCCCTAGCGGGTACAGATACGCAGTATTTT.